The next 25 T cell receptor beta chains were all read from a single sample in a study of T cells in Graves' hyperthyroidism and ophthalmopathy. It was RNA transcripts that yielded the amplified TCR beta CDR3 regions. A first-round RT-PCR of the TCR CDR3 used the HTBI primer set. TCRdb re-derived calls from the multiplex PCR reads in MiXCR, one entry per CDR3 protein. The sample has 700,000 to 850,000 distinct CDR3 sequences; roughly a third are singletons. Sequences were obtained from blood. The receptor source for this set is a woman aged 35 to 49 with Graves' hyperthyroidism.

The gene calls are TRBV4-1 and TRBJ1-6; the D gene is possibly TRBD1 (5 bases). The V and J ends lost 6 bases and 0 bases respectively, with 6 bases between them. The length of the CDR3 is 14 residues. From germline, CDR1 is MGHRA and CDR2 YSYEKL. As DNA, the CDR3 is TGCGCCAGCAGGGACAACTCCTATAATTCACCCCTCCACTTT. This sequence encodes CASRDNSYNSPLHF.

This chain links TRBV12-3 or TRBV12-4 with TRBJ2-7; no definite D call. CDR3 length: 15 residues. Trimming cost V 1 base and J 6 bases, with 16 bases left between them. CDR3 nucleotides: TGTGCCAGCAGTTTAGGGTTTCCGGGTACGTCCGAGCAGTACTTC. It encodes CASSLGFPGTSEQYF.

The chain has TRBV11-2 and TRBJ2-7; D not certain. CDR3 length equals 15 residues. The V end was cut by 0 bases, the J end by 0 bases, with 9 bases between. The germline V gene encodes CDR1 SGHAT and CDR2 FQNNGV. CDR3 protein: CASSLEAAASYEQYF. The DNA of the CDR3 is TGTGCCAGCAGCTTAGAGGCGGCCGCCTCCTACGAGCAGTACTTC.

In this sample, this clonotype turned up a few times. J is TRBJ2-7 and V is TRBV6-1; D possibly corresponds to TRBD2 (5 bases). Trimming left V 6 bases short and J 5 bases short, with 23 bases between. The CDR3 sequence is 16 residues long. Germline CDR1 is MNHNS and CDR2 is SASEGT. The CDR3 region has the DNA TGTGCCAGCAGCCCCACCCTAGTTCCGGGGATCGACGAGCAGTACTTC. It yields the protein CASSPTLVPGIDEQYF.

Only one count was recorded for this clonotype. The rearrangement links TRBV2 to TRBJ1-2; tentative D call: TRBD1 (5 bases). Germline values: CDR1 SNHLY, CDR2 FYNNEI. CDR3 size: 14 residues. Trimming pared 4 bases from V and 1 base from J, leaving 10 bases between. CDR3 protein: CASSGDGDNYGYTF. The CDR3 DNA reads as TGTGCCAGCAGTGGGGACGGTGATAACTATGGCTACACCTTC. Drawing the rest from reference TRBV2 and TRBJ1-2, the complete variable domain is EPEVTQTPSHQVTQMGQEVILRCVPISNHLYFYWYRQILGQKVEFLVSFYNNEISEKSEIFDDQFSVERPDGSNFTLKIRSTKLEDSAMYFCASSGDGDNYGYTFGSGTRLTVV.

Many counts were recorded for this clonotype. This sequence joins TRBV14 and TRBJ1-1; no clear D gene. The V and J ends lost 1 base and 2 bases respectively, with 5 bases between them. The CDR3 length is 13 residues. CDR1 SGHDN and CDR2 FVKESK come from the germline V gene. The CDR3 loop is CASSQGINTEAFF. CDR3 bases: TGTGCCAGCAGCCAAGGCATTAACACTGAAGCTTTCTTT.

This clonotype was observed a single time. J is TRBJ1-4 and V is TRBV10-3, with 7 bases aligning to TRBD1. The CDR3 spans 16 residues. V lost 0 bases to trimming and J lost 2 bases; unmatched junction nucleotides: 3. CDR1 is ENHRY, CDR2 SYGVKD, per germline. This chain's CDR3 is CAISESTTGTNEKLFF. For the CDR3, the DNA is TGTGCCATCAGTGAGTCGACGACAGGGACTAATGAAAAACTGTTTTTT.

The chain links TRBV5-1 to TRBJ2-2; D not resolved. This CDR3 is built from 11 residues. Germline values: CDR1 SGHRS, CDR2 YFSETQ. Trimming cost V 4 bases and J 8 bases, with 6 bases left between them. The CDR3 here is CASSRQGELFF. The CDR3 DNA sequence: TGCGCCAGCAGCCGCCAAGGGGAGCTGTTTTTT.

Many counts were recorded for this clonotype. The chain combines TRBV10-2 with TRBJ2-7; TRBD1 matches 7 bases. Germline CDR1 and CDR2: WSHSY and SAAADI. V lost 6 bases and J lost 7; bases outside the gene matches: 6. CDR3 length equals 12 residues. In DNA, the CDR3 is TGCGCCAGCAGCGAGCAGGGGGATGAGCAGTACTTC. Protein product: CASSEQGDEQYF.

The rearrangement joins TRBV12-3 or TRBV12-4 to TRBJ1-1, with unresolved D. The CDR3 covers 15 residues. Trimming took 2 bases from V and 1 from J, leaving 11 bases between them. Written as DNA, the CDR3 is TGTGCCAGCAGTTTATATCAGAGACCGAACACTGAAGCTTTCTTT. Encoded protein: CASSLYQRPNTEAFF.

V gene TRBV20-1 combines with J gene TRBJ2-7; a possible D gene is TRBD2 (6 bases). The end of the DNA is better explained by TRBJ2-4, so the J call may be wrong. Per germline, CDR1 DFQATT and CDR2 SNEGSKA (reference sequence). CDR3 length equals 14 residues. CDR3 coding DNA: TGCAGTGCTAGAGATCAAGGAGGGGATGACATTCAGTACTTC. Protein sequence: CSARDQGGDDIQYF.

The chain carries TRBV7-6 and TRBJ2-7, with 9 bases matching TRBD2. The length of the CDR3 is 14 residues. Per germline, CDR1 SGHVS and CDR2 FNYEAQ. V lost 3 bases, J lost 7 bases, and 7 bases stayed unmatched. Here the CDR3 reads CASSFQREAAEQYF. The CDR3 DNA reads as TGTGCCAGCAGCTTTCAGCGGGAGGCTGCAGAGCAGTACTTC.

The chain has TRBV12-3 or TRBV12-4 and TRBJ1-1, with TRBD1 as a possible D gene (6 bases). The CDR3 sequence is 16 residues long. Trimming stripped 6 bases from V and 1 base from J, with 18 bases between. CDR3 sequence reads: CASSQKQGVGNTEAFF. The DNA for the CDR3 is TGTGCCAGCAGCCAGAAACAGGGAGTCGGGAACACTGAAGCTTTCTTT.

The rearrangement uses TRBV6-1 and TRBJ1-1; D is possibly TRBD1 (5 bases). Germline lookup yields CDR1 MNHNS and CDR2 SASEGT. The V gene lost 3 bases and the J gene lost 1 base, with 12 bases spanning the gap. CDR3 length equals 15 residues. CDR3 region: CASSEGLTENTEAFF. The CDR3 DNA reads TGTGCCAGCAGTGAGGGACTGACGGAGAACACTGAAGCTTTCTTT.

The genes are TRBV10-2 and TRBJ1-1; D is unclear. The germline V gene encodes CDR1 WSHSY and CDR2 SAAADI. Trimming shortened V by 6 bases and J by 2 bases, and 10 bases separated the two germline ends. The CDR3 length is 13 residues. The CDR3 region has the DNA TGCGCCAGCAGGGCGCTGACCAACACTGAAGCTTTCTTT. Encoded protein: CASRALTNTEAFF.

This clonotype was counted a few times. The CDR3 reads CASSGERGGNTIYF. The CDR3 region has the DNA TGTGCCAGTAGTGGGGAAAGGGGTGGGAACACCATATATTTT. This rearrangement joins TRBV19 to TRBJ1-3; TRBD1 is a possible D gene (5 bases). V lost 5 bases and J 7 bases, leaving 15 bases between the germline ends. Per the germline V gene, CDR1 is LNHDA and CDR2 is SQIVND (reference sequence). The length of the CDR3 is 14 residues.

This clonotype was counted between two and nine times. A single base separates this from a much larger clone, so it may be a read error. The CDR3 region is CAISEHRAGNTEAFF. The CDR3 DNA reads as TGTGCCATCAGTGAGCACAGGGCAGGGAACACTGAAGCTTTCTTT. This chain links TRBV10-3 with TRBJ1-1, with D possibly being TRBD1 (6 bases). V was pared by 2 bases and J by 1 base, with 11 bases between. The germline V gene encodes CDR1 ENHRY and CDR2 SYGVKD. The CDR3 is made up of 15 amino acids.

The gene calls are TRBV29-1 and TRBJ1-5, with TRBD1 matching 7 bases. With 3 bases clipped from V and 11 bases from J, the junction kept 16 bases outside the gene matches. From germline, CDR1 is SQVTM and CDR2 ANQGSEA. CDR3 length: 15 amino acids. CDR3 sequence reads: CSVDGIGGNSETQHF. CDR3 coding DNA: TGCAGCGTTGATGGTATAGGGGGCAACTCTGAGACCCAGCATTTT.

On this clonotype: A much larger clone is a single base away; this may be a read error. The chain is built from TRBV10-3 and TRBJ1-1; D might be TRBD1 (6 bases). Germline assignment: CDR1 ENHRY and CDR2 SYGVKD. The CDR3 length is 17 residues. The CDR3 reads CAISEIGGGRMNTKAFF. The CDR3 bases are TGTGCCATCAGTGAGATAGGTGGGGGGCGGATGAACACTAAAGCTTTCTTT.

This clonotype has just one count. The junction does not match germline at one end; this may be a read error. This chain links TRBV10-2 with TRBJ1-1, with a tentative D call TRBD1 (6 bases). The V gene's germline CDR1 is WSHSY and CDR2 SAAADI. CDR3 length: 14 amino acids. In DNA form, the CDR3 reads TGTGCCAGCTCACCAACAGGGAGGAGCACTGAAGCTTTCTTT. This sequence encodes CASSPTGRSTEAFF.

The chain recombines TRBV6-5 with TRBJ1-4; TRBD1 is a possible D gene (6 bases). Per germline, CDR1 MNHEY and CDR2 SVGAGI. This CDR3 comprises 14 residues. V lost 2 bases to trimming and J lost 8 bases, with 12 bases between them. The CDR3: CASSYPGDEEKLFF. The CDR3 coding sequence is TGTGCCAGCAGTTACCCAGGGGATGAAGAAAAACTGTTTTTT.

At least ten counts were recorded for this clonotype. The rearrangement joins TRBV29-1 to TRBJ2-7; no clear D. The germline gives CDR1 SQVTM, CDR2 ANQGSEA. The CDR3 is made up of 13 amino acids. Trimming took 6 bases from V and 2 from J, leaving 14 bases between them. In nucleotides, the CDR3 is TGCAGCGTGGTGGGATTGACGCCCTACGAGCAGTACTTC. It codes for CSVVGLTPYEQYF.

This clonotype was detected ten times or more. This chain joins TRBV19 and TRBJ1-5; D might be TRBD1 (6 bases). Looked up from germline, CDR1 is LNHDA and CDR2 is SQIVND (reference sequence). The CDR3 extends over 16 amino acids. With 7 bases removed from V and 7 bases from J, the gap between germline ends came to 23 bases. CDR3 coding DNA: TGTGCCAGTACGCGGATGGGCACAGGGCTTCCCCAGCCCCAGCATTTT. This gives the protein CASTRMGTGLPQPQHF.

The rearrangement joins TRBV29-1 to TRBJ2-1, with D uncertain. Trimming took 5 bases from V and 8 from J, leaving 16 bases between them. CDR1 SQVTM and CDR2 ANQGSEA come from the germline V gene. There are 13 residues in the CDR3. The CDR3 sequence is CSVTLGVVDEQFF. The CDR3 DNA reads TGCAGCGTTACTCTCGGAGTTGTGGATGAGCAGTTCTTC.

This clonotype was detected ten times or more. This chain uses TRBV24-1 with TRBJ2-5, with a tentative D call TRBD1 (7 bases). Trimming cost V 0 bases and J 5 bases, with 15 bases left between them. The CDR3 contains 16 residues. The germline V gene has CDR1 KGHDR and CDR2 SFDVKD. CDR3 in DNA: TGTGCCACCAGTGATTTGCAGGGGGGTTCGGCGGAGACCCAGTACTTC. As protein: CATSDLQGGSAETQYF.